These T cell receptor beta chains were read from a single sample in a study of T-cell reconstitution after alpha-beta-depleted transplantation in children. In TCRdb, the PCR reads were re-called with MiXCR into one record per CDR3 protein. Of around 800,000 distinct CDR3 sequences listed, around 17% were seen once; the top ten hold approximately 5%. The source was PBMCs, mostly from graft donor cells, collected 360 days after TCRalphabeta/CD19-depleted stem cell transplant. These receptors all come from a male patient younger than 18 who had a stem cell transplant for acute lymphoblastic leukemia, so the T cells may come from the graft donor. The CDR3 runs from the conserved cysteine through the conserved F or W. Each record gives: D gene, J gene, clone size, V gene, CDR3 protein, CDR3 DNA. The D gene is left open where the match is weak. The size entry is marked missing in some rows and otherwise reads once, few, many or a size class.

D gene: .; J gene: TRBJ2-5; clone size: many; V gene: TRBV7-9; CDR3 protein: CASSWGPETQYF; CDR3 DNA: TGTGCCAGCAGTTGGGGCCCAGAGACCCAGTACTTC
D gene: TRBD2; J gene: TRBJ2-2; clone size: few; V gene: TRBV7-2; CDR3 protein: CASSLARGGRRTGELFF; CDR3 DNA: TGTGCCAGCAGCTTAGCACGGGGGGGACGGCGCACCGGGGAGCTGTTTTTT
D gene: TRBD1; J gene: TRBJ2-1; clone size: few; V gene: TRBV12-3/TRBV12-4; CDR3 protein: CTSSLASIVRQGDSDEQFF; CDR3 DNA: TGTACCAGCAGTTTAGCGAGTATAGTTCGACAGGGAGATAGCGATGAGCAGTTCTTC
D gene: TRBD2; J gene: TRBJ2-7; clone size: many; V gene: TRBV7-8; CDR3 protein: CASSSRRLAGAIYEQYF; CDR3 DNA: TGTGCCAGCAGCTCCCGTAGGCTAGCGGGAGCAATCTACGAGCAGTACTTC
D gene: TRBD1; J gene: TRBJ1-5; clone size: .; V gene: TRBV11-2; CDR3 protein: CASSLDGTANQPQHF; CDR3 DNA: TGTGCCAGCAGCTTAGATGGGACAGCTAATCAGCCCCAGCATTTT
D gene: .; J gene: TRBJ1-5; clone size: few; V gene: TRBV12-3/TRBV12-4; CDR3 protein: CASSRRGAPNQPQHF; CDR3 DNA: TGTGCCAGCAGCCGGCGGGGGGCCCCCAATCAGCCCCAGCATTTT
D gene: .; J gene: TRBJ1-2; clone size: .; V gene: TRBV9; CDR3 protein: CASSASGRDGYTF; CDR3 DNA: TGTGCCAGCAGCGCGTCAGGGAGGGACGGCTACACCTTC
D gene: TRBD2; J gene: TRBJ2-5; clone size: .; V gene: TRBV7-9; CDR3 protein: CASSLLAAGTETQYF; CDR3 DNA: TGTGCCAGCAGCTTACTAGCGGCAGGGACGGAGACCCAGTACTTC
D gene: TRBD2; J gene: TRBJ2-2; clone size: many; V gene: TRBV10-2; CDR3 protein: CASSGGPAGELFF; CDR3 DNA: TGCGCCAGTTCGGGAGGGCCGGCCGGGGAGCTGTTTTTT
D gene: TRBD2; J gene: TRBJ2-1; clone size: many; V gene: TRBV5-1; CDR3 protein: CASSHLAGPYNEQFF; CDR3 DNA: TGCGCCAGCAGTCACTTAGCGGGACCCTACAATGAGCAGTTCTTC
D gene: .; J gene: TRBJ2-7; clone size: few; V gene: TRBV28; CDR3 protein: CASRSHLTSLYF; CDR3 DNA: TGTGCCAGCAGGTCCCACTTGACCAGTCTGTACTTC
D gene: .; J gene: TRBJ2-5; clone size: many; V gene: TRBV11-2; CDR3 protein: CASSLRTNLLSQETQYF; CDR3 DNA: TGTGCCAGCAGCCTCCGGACTAACCTACTCTCTCAAGAGACCCAGTACTTC
D gene: TRBD2; J gene: TRBJ2-1; clone size: .; V gene: TRBV27; CDR3 protein: CASSRLGYAEGLADNEQFF; CDR3 DNA: TGTGCCAGCAGCCGATTAGGGTACGCGGAAGGACTAGCGGATAATGAGCAGTTCTTC
D gene: .; J gene: TRBJ2-3; clone size: few; V gene: TRBV29-1; CDR3 protein: CSVATVTDTQYF; CDR3 DNA: TGCAGCGTTGCGACTGTCACAGATACGCAGTATTTT
D gene: TRBD1; J gene: TRBJ2-1; clone size: .; V gene: TRBV5-8; CDR3 protein: CASSSGGQGAINEQFF; CDR3 DNA: TGTGCCAGCAGCTCGGGAGGACAGGGGGCGATCAATGAGCAGTTCTTC
D gene: TRBD2; J gene: TRBJ2-1; clone size: few; V gene: TRBV11-2; CDR3 protein: CASSWRLGTSGRGEQFF; CDR3 DNA: TGTGCCAGCAGCTGGAGACTAGGGACTAGCGGGAGGGGGGAGCAGTTCTTC
D gene: .; J gene: TRBJ1-4; clone size: .; V gene: TRBV7-2; CDR3 protein: CASSNQGLKGEKQFF; CDR3 DNA: TGTGCCAGCAGCAACCAGGGCCTGAAGGGTGAAAAACAGTTTTTT
D gene: TRBD1; J gene: TRBJ2-2; clone size: .; V gene: TRBV24-1; CDR3 protein: CATSDLGQGTGELFF; CDR3 DNA: TGTGCCACCAGTGATTTGGGACAGGGGACCGGGGAGCTGTTTTTT
D gene: TRBD2; J gene: TRBJ2-1; clone size: .; V gene: TRBV28; CDR3 protein: CASSPAGGPRDEQFF; CDR3 DNA: TGTGCCAGCAGTCCAGCGGGAGGGCCCCGGGATGAGCAGTTCTTC
D gene: TRBD1; J gene: TRBJ1-3; clone size: .; V gene: TRBV15; CDR3 protein: CATSRVDRDSGNTIYF; CDR3 DNA: TGTGCCACCAGCAGGGTGGACAGGGACTCTGGAAACACCATATATTTT
D gene: TRBD2; J gene: TRBJ2-7; clone size: .; V gene: TRBV20-1; CDR3 protein: CSAPRGGNEYEQYF; CDR3 DNA: TGCAGTGCCCCACGGGGGGGTAACGAGTACGAGCAGTACTTC
D gene: TRBD2; J gene: TRBJ2-3; clone size: few; V gene: TRBV12-3/TRBV12-4; CDR3 protein: CASSSRLAGEGTDTQYF; CDR3 DNA: TGTGCCAGCAGTTCCCGACTAGCGGGAGAAGGGACAGATACGCAGTATTTT
D gene: .; J gene: TRBJ2-7; clone size: many; V gene: TRBV29-1; CDR3 protein: CSVGGDGRIYEQYF; CDR3 DNA: TGCAGCGTTGGGGGAGACGGGAGAATCTACGAGCAGTACTTC
D gene: .; J gene: TRBJ2-7; clone size: many; V gene: TRBV6-2/TRBV6-3; CDR3 protein: CASTKDAAAYEQYF; CDR3 DNA: TGTGCCAGCACCAAGGACGCCGCTGCCTACGAGCAGTACTTC
D gene: .; J gene: TRBJ2-7; clone size: .; V gene: TRBV28; CDR3 protein: CASRTNPSEQYF; CDR3 DNA: TGTGCCAGCAGGACGAATCCCTCCGAGCAGTACTTC
D gene: TRBD2; J gene: TRBJ2-1; clone size: .; V gene: TRBV5-1; CDR3 protein: CASSLGLVGGNYNEQFF; CDR3 DNA: TGCGCCAGCAGCTTGGGTTTAGTGGGAGGGAACTACAATGAGCAGTTCTTC
D gene: .; J gene: TRBJ1-1; clone size: .; V gene: TRBV5-1; CDR3 protein: CASSYGRPLMNTEAFF; CDR3 DNA: TGCGCCAGCAGCTACGGACGGCCCCTTATGAACACTGAAGCTTTCTTT
D gene: TRBD2; J gene: TRBJ2-7; clone size: .; V gene: TRBV5-5; CDR3 protein: CASSSGTSDYEQYF; CDR3 DNA: TGTGCCAGCAGCTCAGGGACTAGCGACTACGAGCAGTACTTC
D gene: .; J gene: TRBJ2-5; clone size: .; V gene: TRBV7-3; CDR3 protein: CASSLRARFQETQYF; CDR3 DNA: TGTGCCAGCAGCTTGCGGGCAAGATTCCAAGAGACCCAGTACTTC
D gene: TRBD2; J gene: TRBJ2-1; clone size: .; V gene: TRBV6-1; CDR3 protein: CASRRLATGYNEQFF; CDR3 DNA: TGTGCCAGCAGACGACTAGCGACGGGGTACAATGAGCAGTTCTTC
D gene: TRBD2; J gene: TRBJ2-3; clone size: .; V gene: TRBV20-1; CDR3 protein: CSASGIGPSSTDTQYF; CDR3 DNA: TGCAGTGCCAGCGGGATAGGACCCTCAAGCACAGATACGCAGTATTTT
D gene: .; J gene: TRBJ2-2; clone size: .; V gene: TRBV5-1; CDR3 protein: CASSLNVQNTGELFF; CDR3 DNA: TGCGCCAGCAGCTTAAATGTTCAGAACACCGGGGAGCTGTTTTTT
D gene: .; J gene: TRBJ2-7; clone size: .; V gene: TRBV11-2; CDR3 protein: CASSLTQQFRGSSYEQYF; CDR3 DNA: TGTGCCAGCAGCTTAACCCAGCAGTTCCGGGGGAGCTCCTACGAGCAGTACTTC
D gene: .; J gene: TRBJ2-5; clone size: few; V gene: TRBV2; CDR3 protein: CASSEFLEETQYF; CDR3 DNA: TGTGCCAGCAGCGAGTTCTTAGAAGAGACCCAGTACTTC
D gene: .; J gene: TRBJ2-5; clone size: few; V gene: TRBV6-5; CDR3 protein: CASSYSGRVETQYF; CDR3 DNA: TGTGCCAGCAGTTATAGCGGAAGGGTAGAGACCCAGTACTTC
D gene: TRBD2; J gene: TRBJ2-3; clone size: .; V gene: TRBV7-2; CDR3 protein: CASSLGGTSGPTDTQYF; CDR3 DNA: TGTGCCAGCAGCTTAGGCGGGACTAGCGGGCCCACAGATACGCAGTATTTT
D gene: .; J gene: TRBJ2-1; clone size: .; V gene: TRBV24-1; CDR3 protein: CATSDLSPGRNEQFF; CDR3 DNA: TGTGCCACCAGTGATTTATCGCCAGGGAGAAATGAGCAGTTCTTC
D gene: .; J gene: TRBJ2-7; clone size: few; V gene: TRBV20-1; CDR3 protein: CSARTLVGYEQYF; CDR3 DNA: TGCAGTGCTAGGACGCTAGTCGGCTACGAGCAGTACTTC
D gene: TRBD2; J gene: TRBJ2-2; clone size: .; V gene: TRBV7-8; CDR3 protein: CASGGRLNTGELFF; CDR3 DNA: TGTGCCAGCGGCGGGAGGCTGAACACCGGGGAGCTGTTTTTT
D gene: .; J gene: TRBJ2-7; clone size: .; V gene: TRBV12-3/TRBV12-4; CDR3 protein: CASRRNRDFRYEQYF; CDR3 DNA: TGTGCCAGCAGGCGCAATAGGGACTTTCGCTACGAGCAGTACTTC
D gene: TRBD2; J gene: TRBJ2-7; clone size: few; V gene: TRBV29-1; CDR3 protein: CSVGTSGIYEQYF; CDR3 DNA: TGCAGTGTCGGGACTAGCGGGATCTACGAGCAGTACTTC
D gene: .; J gene: TRBJ1-1; clone size: few; V gene: TRBV18; CDR3 protein: CATAQDGGRGMNTEAFF; CDR3 DNA: TGTGCCACCGCTCAGGACGGAGGGAGGGGAATGAACACTGAAGCTTTCTTT
D gene: .; J gene: TRBJ1-4; clone size: once; V gene: TRBV12-3/TRBV12-4; CDR3 protein: CASSLGIGQTNEKLFF; CDR3 DNA: TGTGCCAGCAGTTTAGGAATCGGACAGACTAATGAAAAACTGTTTTTT
D gene: TRBD2; J gene: TRBJ2-1; clone size: .; V gene: TRBV20-1; CDR3 protein: CSAPAGGASYNEQFF; CDR3 DNA: TGCAGTGCCCCCGCGGGAGGGGCGTCCTACAATGAGCAGTTCTTC
D gene: TRBD2; J gene: TRBJ2-2; clone size: .; V gene: TRBV5-1; CDR3 protein: CASSPSPGLVGGELFF; CDR3 DNA: TGCGCCAGCAGCCCTAGCCCGGGACTAGTGGGCGGGGAGCTGTTTTTT